Below, 6 T cell receptor beta chains from the same sample are listed, as sequenced in a study of spatial heterogeneity in lung cancer. Notes on the study in general: Mutation tallies in tumors tracked expanded intratumoral alpha and beta TCR counts.

Their cognate antigens are unknown. The time point was: sample taken at primary tumor resection. Via MiXCR, TCRdb re-called the 5' RACE reads, giving one row per CDR3 protein. The sample holds around 21,000 distinct CDR3 sequences; approximately 4.3% are singletons and the top ten take roughly 9.9%. The specimen comprised lung tumor tissue, sampled at surgery. These receptors were taken from a male donor with early-stage non-small cell lung cancer.

This clonotype was counted many times. The chain couples TRBV3-1 to TRBJ2-7; the match to TRBD2 covers 10 bases. The length of the CDR3 is 14 residues. Germline-derived CDR1 and CDR2 are LGHDT and YNNKEL (reference sequence). With V trimmed by 5 bases and J by 2 bases, 3 bases remained unmatched. Written as DNA, the CDR3 is TGTGCCAGCAGCTACGGACTAGCGGCCTACGAGCAGTACTTC. Its protein product is CASSYGLAAYEQYF.

This clonotype was counted many times. The gene calls are TRBV20-1 and TRBJ1-5; TRBD1 agrees at 7 bases. The junction had 4 bases not matched to a gene; V was cut back by 2 bases and J by 6 bases. CDR1 and CDR2 (germline): DFQATT, SNEGSKA (reference sequence). This CDR3 contains 13 residues. The CDR3 is CSARSGGGQPQHF. CDR3 DNA: TGCAGTGCTAGATCAGGGGGGGGTCAGCCCCAGCATTTT.

This clonotype showed up many times. CDR3 in amino acids: CASTQGLAGLSSYNEQFF. CDR3 in DNA: TGTGCCAGCACCCAAGGACTAGCGGGACTAAGCTCCTACAATGAGCAGTTCTTC. This chain uses TRBV28 with TRBJ2-1; 12 nucleotides agree with TRBD2. Germline V gene sequence: CDR1 MDHEN, CDR2 SYDVKM. V trimming: 7 bases; J trimming: 0 bases; junction bases outside the gene matches: 10. The CDR3 spans 18 residues.

The sample holds many counts of this clonotype. The chain is built from TRBV7-3 and TRBJ2-1; 8 bases match TRBD2. The CDR3 consists of 16 residues. In germline, CDR1 is SGHTA, CDR2 FQGTGA. V trimming: 2 bases; J trimming: 0 bases; junction bases outside the gene matches: 3. This chain's CDR3 is CASSLAGTSSYNEQFF. The CDR3 DNA follows: TGTGCCAGCAGCTTAGCCGGGACTAGCTCCTACAATGAGCAGTTCTTC.

Ten or more counts support this clonotype. A read error may produce the germline difference seen at one junction end. The CDR3 here is CASRIGQGSYAQYF. CDR3 coding DNA: TGTGCCAGCAGGATCGGACAGGGTTCCTACGCGCAGTACTTC. V is TRBV2 and J is TRBJ2-7, with TRBD1 matching 8 bases. The germline V gene encodes CDR1 SNHLY and CDR2 FYNNEI. The CDR3 extends over 14 amino acids.

The sample holds a few counts of this clonotype. The chain carries TRBV20-1 and TRBJ2-2; D is ambiguous. CDR1 and CDR2 (germline): DFQATT, SNEGSKA (reference sequence). V lost 1 base and J 8 bases, leaving 8 bases between the germline ends. The CDR3 is 12 amino acids. This chain's CDR3 is CSARVVSGELFF. CDR3 DNA sequence: TGCAGTGCTAGAGTGGTATCGGGGGAGCTGTTTTTT.